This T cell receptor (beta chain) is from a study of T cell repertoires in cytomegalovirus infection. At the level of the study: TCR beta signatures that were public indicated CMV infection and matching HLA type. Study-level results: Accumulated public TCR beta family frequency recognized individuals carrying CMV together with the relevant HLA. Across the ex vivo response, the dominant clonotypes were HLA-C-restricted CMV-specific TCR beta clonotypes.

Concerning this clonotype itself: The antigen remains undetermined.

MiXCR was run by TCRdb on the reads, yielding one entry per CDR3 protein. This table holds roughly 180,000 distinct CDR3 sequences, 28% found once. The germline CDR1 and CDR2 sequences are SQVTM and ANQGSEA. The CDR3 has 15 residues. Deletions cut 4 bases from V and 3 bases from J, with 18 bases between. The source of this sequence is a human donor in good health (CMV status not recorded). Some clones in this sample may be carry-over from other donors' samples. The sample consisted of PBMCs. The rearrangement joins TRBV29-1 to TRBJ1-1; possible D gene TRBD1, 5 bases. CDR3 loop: CSVVGDVGYDTEAFF. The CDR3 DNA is TGCAGCGTTGTGGGGGACGTCGGCTACGACACTGAAGCTTTCTTT. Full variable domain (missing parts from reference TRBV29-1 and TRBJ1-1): SAVISQKPSRDICQRGTSLTIQCQVDSQVTMMFWYRQQPGQSLTLIATANQGSEATYESGFVIDKFPISRPNLTFSTLTVSNMSPEDSSIYLCSVVGDVGYDTEAFFGQGTRLTVV.